This TCR gamma chain was obtained from a study of γδ T cells in repeated Plasmodium falciparum infection. General study points: Malian children's Vdelta2-negative repertoires appeared more expanded and less diverse than Australians'.

TCRdb made new clone calls on the multiplex PCR reads using CATT. The data hold tens of thousands of gamma-chain clones, with 2.5% to 3.5% observed a single time. Gammadelta T cells were flow-sorted from PBMC into Vgamma9/Vdelta2+ and Vdelta2-negative populations for bulk analysis. This CDR3 comprises 14 residues. Germline V gives CDR1 EGSNGY, CDR2 YDSYNSKV. Note on this clone: Its target is unknown.

The receptor was isolated from a pool of human donors (malaria-infected and uninfected, not separated). The V gene corresponds to TRGV2; no J gene was called. The sequenced sample was gamma-delta T cells from blood. DNA for the CDR3: TGTGCCACCTGGGATCAAAGGACTGGTTGGTTCGAGATATTT. Translated, it gives CATWDQRTGWFEIF.